The T cell receptor beta chain under discussion was sequenced for a study of CD8+ T cells in alopecia areata. Study-level points and caveats: In scalp samples, resident alphabeta T cells of normal skin are also sequenced.

Note on this clone: Antigen specificity is unknown.

Sequencing used cDNA as its template, made by extracting RNA and reverse transcribing it. Sequenced by immunoSEQ multiplex PCR; TCRdb stores in-frame clones only, minus some. The data show under 250,000 clones, about 53% seen once. The sequence was collected from a human donor with alopecia areata. The material sequenced was CD4+ T cells sorted from blood, taken at week 0.

CDR3 in amino acids: CASSLQSGYLKETQYF. DNA of the CDR3: TGCGCCAGCAGCTTACAATCGGGATACTTGAAAGAGACCCAGTACTTC. The rearrangement links TRBV5-1 to TRBJ2-5, with D tentatively TRBD2 (5 bases). The CDR3 is made up of 16 amino acids. Per the germline V gene, CDR1 is SGHRS and CDR2 is YFSETQ. V dropped 2 bases and J dropped 3 bases, with 17 bases sitting between them.